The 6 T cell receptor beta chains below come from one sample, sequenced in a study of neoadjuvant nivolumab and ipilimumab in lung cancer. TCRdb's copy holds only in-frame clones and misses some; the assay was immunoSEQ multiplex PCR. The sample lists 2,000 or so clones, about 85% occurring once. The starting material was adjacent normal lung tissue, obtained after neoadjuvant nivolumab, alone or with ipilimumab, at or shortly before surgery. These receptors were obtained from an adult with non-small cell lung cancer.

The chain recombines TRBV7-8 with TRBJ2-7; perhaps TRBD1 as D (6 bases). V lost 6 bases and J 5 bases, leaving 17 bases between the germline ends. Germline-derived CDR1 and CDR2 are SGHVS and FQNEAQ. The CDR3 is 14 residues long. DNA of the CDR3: TGTGCCAGCAGAAGGTGGTCAGGGGATGACGAGCAGTACTTC. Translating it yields CASRRWSGDDEQYF.

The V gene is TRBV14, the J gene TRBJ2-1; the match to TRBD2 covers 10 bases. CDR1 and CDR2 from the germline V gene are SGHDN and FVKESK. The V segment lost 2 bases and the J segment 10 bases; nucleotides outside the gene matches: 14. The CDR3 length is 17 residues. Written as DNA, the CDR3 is TGTGCCAGCAGCCAACTAGCGGGAGTCCCGTTAGTTGGAGAGCAGTTCTTC. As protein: CASSQLAGVPLVGEQFF.

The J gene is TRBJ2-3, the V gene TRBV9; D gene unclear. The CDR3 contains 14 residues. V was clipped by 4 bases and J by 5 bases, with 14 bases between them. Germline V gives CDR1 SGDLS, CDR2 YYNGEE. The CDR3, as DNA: TGTGCCAGCAGCCCTCGCGGTCAGATAGATACGCAGTATTTT. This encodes CASSPRGQIDTQYF.

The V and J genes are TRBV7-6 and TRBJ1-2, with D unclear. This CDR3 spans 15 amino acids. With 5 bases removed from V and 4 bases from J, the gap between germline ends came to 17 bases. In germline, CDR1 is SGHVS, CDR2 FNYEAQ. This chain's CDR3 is CASSRKSRKTYGYTF. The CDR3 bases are TGTGCCAGCAGCCGTAAATCTCGAAAGACCTATGGCTACACCTTC.

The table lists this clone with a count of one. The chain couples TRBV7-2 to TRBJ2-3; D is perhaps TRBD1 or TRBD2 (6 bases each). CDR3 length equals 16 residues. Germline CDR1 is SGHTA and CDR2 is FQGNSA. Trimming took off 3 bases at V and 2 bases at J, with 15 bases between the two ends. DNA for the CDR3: TGTGCCAGCAGCTTGTCTCGGGGGCCCGTCACAGATACGCAGTATTTT. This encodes CASSLSRGPVTDTQYF.

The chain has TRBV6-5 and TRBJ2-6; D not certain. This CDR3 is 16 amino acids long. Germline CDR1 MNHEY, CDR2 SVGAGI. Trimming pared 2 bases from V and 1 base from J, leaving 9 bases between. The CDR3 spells CASSYRARSGANVLTF. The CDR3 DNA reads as TGTGCCAGCAGTTACAGAGCAAGATCTGGGGCCAACGTCCTGACTTTC.